The 10 T cell receptor beta chains given below trace back to one sample, sequenced in a study of T cell changes during pregnancy in multiple sclerosis. Assay used: immunoSEQ multiplex PCR; TCRdb lists only in-frame clones, some missing. The data hold 72,000 or so clones, with around 93% observed a single time. Source: peripheral blood, taken in the second trimester of pregnancy. These receptors came from a female donor with multiple sclerosis, enrolled in a pregnancy study.

The J gene is TRBJ1-2, the V gene TRBV5-6, with TRBD1 as a possible D gene (5 bases). Germline CDR1 reads SGHDT; CDR2 reads YYEEEE. Between the trimmed V and J ends, which lost 0 bases and 2 bases, there was a span of 8 bases. The CDR3 runs to 14 residues. CDR3 DNA sequence: TGTGCCAGCAGCTTGGGACAGAGAAACTATGGCTACACCTTC. Translated, it gives CASSLGQRNYGYTF.

A few counts support this clone. The CDR3 loop reads CASSPTSAETQYF. CDR3 sequence (DNA): TGTGCCAGCAGCCCGACTAGCGCCGAGACCCAGTACTTC. This chain joins TRBV13 and TRBJ2-5; 8 positions match TRBD2. Germline CDR1 is PRHDT and CDR2 is FYEKMQ (reference sequence). With V trimmed by 5 bases and J by 5 bases, 4 bases remained unmatched. This CDR3 is 13 amino acids long.

The V call is TRBV4-1, the J call TRBJ1-1; D is perhaps TRBD1 (5 bases). Germline V gives CDR1 MGHRA, CDR2 YSYEKL. This CDR3 has 14 amino acids. Trimming removed 0 bases from V and 1 base from J, with 6 bases in between. The DNA of the CDR3 is TGCGCCAGCAGCCAAGAAGGGGCGAACACTGAAGCTTTCTTT. Its protein is CASSQEGANTEAFF.

J is TRBJ2-5 and V is TRBV27; 9 nucleotides match TRBD1. This CDR3 comprises 16 residues. V dropped 2 bases and J dropped 2; count of bases not matched to a gene: 6. Germline V gives CDR1 MNHEY, CDR2 SMNVEV (reference sequence). CDR3 loop: CASSLAYDRGQETQYF. The CDR3 DNA reads as TGTGCCAGCAGTTTAGCATATGACAGGGGGCAAGAGACCCAGTACTTC.

The J gene is TRBJ1-2, the V gene TRBV30, with 8 bases that match TRBD1. This CDR3 is built from 15 residues. Germline CDR1 GTSNPN, CDR2 SVGIG (reference sequence). The V and J ends lost 5 bases and 2 bases, in that order; junction bases with no gene match: 10. The CDR3 coding sequence is TGTGCCTGGGTGGACAGGGCTACCCTAAACTATGGCTACACCTTC. This translates into CAWVDRATLNYGYTF.

V and J are TRBV2 and TRBJ1-4; TRBD1 aligns across 9 bases. The CDR3 contains 15 residues. The V gene's germline CDR1 is SNHLY and CDR2 FYNNEI. V was pared by 6 bases and J by 10 bases, with 12 bases of the junction left unmatched. The CDR3 region has the DNA TGTGCCAGCAGAGAAACAGGGGGCGGCCCGCTAAAACTGTTTTTT. The encoded protein is CASRETGGGPLKLFF.

The chain couples TRBV10-3 to TRBJ2-4; weak D call: TRBD1 (6 bases). This CDR3 comprises 14 residues. V lost 4 bases and J 7 bases, leaving 14 bases between the germline ends. The germline V gene has CDR1 ENHRY and CDR2 SYGVKD. As DNA, the CDR3 is TGTGCCATCAGTGCCACAGGGTTGAACAACATTCAGTACTTC. Protein product: CAISATGLNNIQYF.

V and J are TRBV5-1 and TRBJ2-3; a weak D match, TRBD2 (5 bases). Deletions cut 5 bases from V and 6 bases from J, with 13 bases between. Germline CDR1 and CDR2: SGHRS and YFSETQ. The CDR3 is made up of 13 amino acids. CDR3 amino acids: CASSSGNVDTQYF. CDR3 sequence (DNA): TGCGCCAGCAGTTCCGGGAACGTGGATACGCAGTATTTT.

The V call is TRBV15, the J call TRBJ1-1; 9 nucleotides line up with TRBD1. V gave up 1 base and J gave up 5 bases; unmatched junction bases: 11. The CDR3 is 17 amino acids. Germline V gives CDR1 LNHNV, CDR2 YYDKDF (reference sequence). CDR3 nucleotides: TGTGCCACCAGCAGAGTTCCGGGACAGGGCCGCTTGACTGAAGCTTTCTTT. Residues: CATSRVPGQGRLTEAFF.

Here the CDR3 reads CASSRGFLAGAGTDTQYF. CDR3 sequence (DNA): TGCGCCAGCAGCCGGGGGTTCCTAGCGGGGGCCGGCACAGATACGCAGTATTTT. The chain has TRBV5-1 and TRBJ2-3; 10 bases map to TRBD2. J gave up 1 base and V 4 bases, and 12 bases lay outside the gene matches. Germline V lookup: CDR1 SGHRS, CDR2 YFSETQ. The CDR3 has 18 residues. Full variable domain (missing parts from reference TRBV5-1 and TRBJ2-3): KAGVTQTPRYLIKTRGQQVTLSCSPISGHRSVSWYQQTPGQGLQFLFEYFSETQRNKGNFPGRFSGRQFSNSRSEMNVSTLELGDSALYLCASSRGFLAGAGTDTQYFGPGTRLTVL.